The 29 T cell receptor beta chains below come from one sample, sequenced in a study of beta chain features in type 1 diabetes. The study reverse transcribed the entire isolated RNA, so it sequenced expressed TCRB transcripts. Sequenced by immunoSEQ multiplex PCR; TCRdb stores in-frame clones only, minus some. The profile shows about 250,000 clones, around 14% of them singletons. The sequenced sample was naive CD4+ T cells from blood. These TCRs come from a middle-aged woman in good health.

Here the CDR3 reads CASSLREQGGIGGYTF. CDR3 bases: TGTGCCAGCAGCTTACGAGAACAGGGGGGGATTGGTGGCTACACCTTC. The rearrangement uses TRBV7-2 and TRBJ1-2; 8 bases agree with TRBD1. This CDR3 contains 16 residues. Trimming at V came to 2 bases and at J to 7 bases, leaving 12 bases not matched to a gene. Per the germline V gene, CDR1 is SGHTA and CDR2 is FQGNSA.

The chain recombines TRBV14 with TRBJ2-3, with TRBD2 matching over 8 bases. Germline values: CDR1 SGHDN, CDR2 FVKESK. The CDR3 is 14 amino acids. V trimming: 1 base; J trimming: 4 bases; junction bases outside the gene matches: 1. In nucleotides, the CDR3 is TGTGCCAGCAGCCAAGCGGGGGGGCCAGATACGCAGTATTTT. Protein: CASSQAGGPDTQYF.

This clone showed up just a few times. This rearrangement joins TRBV18 to TRBJ1-4; D unclear. CDR1 and CDR2 from the germline V gene are KGHSH and LQKENI. Trimming took 4 bases from V and 8 from J, leaving 14 bases between them. The CDR3 consists of 14 residues. The CDR3 DNA is TGTGCCAGCTCACGCAGCGAGGGAGGAGAAAAACTGTTTTTT. Translating gives CASSRSEGGEKLFF.

This chain joins TRBV5-6 and TRBJ2-7; 13 bases are shared with TRBD2. The length of the CDR3 is 16 residues. Germline trimming cut 1 base from V and 3 bases from J; bases unmatched to any gene: 4. Germline CDR1 reads SGHDT; CDR2 reads YYEEEE. CDR3 amino acids: CASSLRTSGGFYEQYF. The CDR3, as DNA: TGTGCCAGCAGCTTGCGGACTAGCGGGGGATTCTACGAGCAGTACTTC.

This rearrangement joins TRBV7-9 to TRBJ1-5; D remains ambiguous. The CDR3 is 13 amino acids. Germline V CDR1 and CDR2: SEHNR, FQNEAQ (reference sequence). Trimming stripped 5 bases from V and 5 bases from J, with 10 bases between. CDR3 coding DNA: TGTGCCAGCAGCCCTAATCAATATCAGCCCCAGCATTTT. Translated, it gives CASSPNQYQPQHF. The entire variable domain, with the rest obtained from reference TRBV7-9 and TRBJ1-5, is as follows: DTGVSQNPRHKITKRGQNVTFRCDPISEHNRLYWYRQTLGQGPEFLTYFQNEAQLEKSRLLSDRFSAERPKGSFSTLEIQRTEQGDSAMYLCASSPNQYQPQHFGDGTRLSIL.

This clone was found a few times. The chain carries TRBV2 and TRBJ2-7, with 11 bases identical to TRBD1. This CDR3 is 13 amino acids long. Germline values: CDR1 SNHLY, CDR2 FYNNEI. After removal of 7 bases from V and 5 bases from J, the junction contained 4 bases not matched to a gene. The CDR3 coding sequence is TGTGCCAGCAAGGGGACAGGGGGAGACGAGCAGTACTTC. Its protein is CASKGTGGDEQYF.

This clone was seen a few times. The chain combines TRBV5-1 with TRBJ1-1, with unresolved D. CDR1 SGHRS and CDR2 YFSETQ come from the germline V gene. V lost 3 bases and J 1 base, leaving 16 bases between the germline ends. This CDR3 comprises 16 residues. The CDR3 DNA is TGCGCCAGCAGCTCGTCAGGCGCTATCGGGAACACTGAAGCTTTCTTT. Translation: CASSSSGAIGNTEAFF. The full variable domain, with the rest looked up from reference TRBV5-1 and TRBJ1-1, is KAGVTQTPRYLIKTRGQQVTLSCSPISGHRSVSWYQQTPGQGLQFLFEYFSETQRNKGNFPGRFSGRQFSNSRSEMNVSTLELGDSALYLCASSSSGAIGNTEAFFGQGTRLTVV.

This clone was found a few times. The junction does not match germline at one end; this may be a read error. This chain uses TRBV18 with TRBJ2-5, with 13 positions matching TRBD2. The CDR3 covers 14 residues. Germline CDR1 reads KGHSH; CDR2 reads LQKENI. The CDR3 bases are TGTGCCAGCTCACCCGGACTAGCGGGGGAACTTGGGGACTTC. Translating gives CASSPGLAGELGDF.

This clone has only a few counts. V and J are TRBV6-6 and TRBJ1-5, with D maybe TRBD1 (5 bases). V lost 2 bases and J 1 base, leaving 9 bases between the germline ends. The germline V gene encodes CDR1 MNHNY and CDR2 SVGAGI (reference sequence). The CDR3 contains 15 residues. CDR3 in amino acids: CASSYGRGSNQPQHF. CDR3 sequence (DNA): TGTGCCAGCAGTTACGGGAGGGGCAGCAATCAGCCCCAGCATTTT.

This clone is a singleton in its sample. The CDR3 reads CASSQTSPFNQPQHF. CDR3 sequence (DNA): TGCGCCAGCAGCCAAACAAGTCCCTTCAATCAGCCCCAGCATTTT. The chain is built from TRBV4-1 and TRBJ1-5; D is uncertain. CDR3 length equals 15 residues. Germline CDR1 MGHRA, CDR2 YSYEKL. Between the trimmed V and J ends, which lost 2 bases and 3 bases, there was a span of 11 bases.

Details on this clone: Other DNA sequences within the sample encode an identical CDR3. CDR3 residues: CSARDLYEQYF. The CDR3 DNA follows: TGCAGTGCTAGAGACCTTTACGAGCAGTACTTC. The chain has TRBV20-1 and TRBJ2-7; D uncertain. The CDR3 extends over 11 amino acids. V dropped 0 bases and J dropped 4 bases, with 4 bases sitting between them. Germline CDR1 and CDR2: DFQATT and SNEGSKA (reference sequence).

J is TRBJ2-3 and V is TRBV7-9; TRBD1 agrees at 7 bases. Germline CDR1 SEHNR, CDR2 FQNEAQ (reference sequence). The CDR3 is made up of 14 amino acids. The trim removed 5 bases at V and 3 bases at J, leaving 5 bases unmatched. In DNA, the CDR3 is TGTGCCAGCAGCCTAAAACAGGGGACAGATACGCAGTATTTT. Amino acid sequence: CASSLKQGTDTQYF.

The V and J genes are TRBV10-3 and TRBJ1-5; possibly TRBD1 for D (5 bases). Trimming shortened V by 2 bases and J by 6 bases, and 8 bases separated the two germline ends. This CDR3 has 13 residues. CDR1 and CDR2 from the germline V gene are ENHRY and SYGVKD. As DNA, the CDR3 is TGTGCCATCAGTGAGAGGGGATCTCAGCCCCAGCATTTT. Its protein is CAISERGSQPQHF.

The chain recombines TRBV27 with TRBJ2-7, with 7 bases identical to TRBD2. Trimming took 6 bases from V and 4 from J; bases not matched to a gene: 3. The germline gives CDR1 MNHEY, CDR2 SMNVEV (reference sequence). This CDR3 spans 12 amino acids. The CDR3 protein is CASRGGMYEQYF. The CDR3, as DNA: TGTGCCAGCAGGGGGGGGATGTACGAGCAGTACTTC.

This clone was seen more than once but under ten times. The gene calls are TRBV20-1 and TRBJ1-1; no clear D. V lost 3 bases to trimming and J lost 10 bases, with 12 bases between them. The CDR3 runs 11 residues. The germline V gene has CDR1 DFQATT and CDR2 SNEGSKA (reference sequence). CDR3 sequence (DNA): TGCAGTGCTAGTGACCCCGACTCAGCTTTCTTT. It encodes CSASDPDSAFF.

This clone came up a few times. The CDR3 loop is CASSDDPAGETQYF. CDR3 bases: TGTGCCAGCAGCGACGACCCAGCGGGAGAGACCCAGTACTTC. The genes are TRBV9 and TRBJ2-5, with a possible D match to TRBD2 (6 bases). Per germline, CDR1 SGDLS and CDR2 YYNGEE. There are 14 residues in the CDR3. V gave up 3 bases and J gave up 4 bases, with 13 bases separating them.

Only a few counts were recorded for this clone. V is TRBV7-2 and J is TRBJ2-1; no clear D. This CDR3 is 18 amino acids long. Germline CDR1 and CDR2: SGHTA and FQGNSA. V was cut by 2 bases and J by 6 bases, with 23 bases left in between. The CDR3 region has the DNA TGTGCCAGCAGCTTACCTATCCGTTTGGCTAGTCTGGTCAATGAGCAGTTCTTC. This gives the protein CASSLPIRLASLVNEQFF. Together with reference TRBV7-2 and TRBJ2-1, the CDR3 gives the full variable domain: GAGVSQSPSNKVTEKGKDVELRCDPISGHTALYWYRQSLGQGLEFLIYFQGNSAPDKSGLPSDRFSAERTGGSVSTLTIQRTQQEDSAVYLCASSLPIRLASLVNEQFFGPGTRLTVL.

Note on this clone: A read error may explain this, as a much larger clone is one base away. The chain has TRBV28 and TRBJ1-2; 7 nucleotides line up with TRBD1. J was trimmed by 3 bases and V by 7 bases; bases with no gene match: 2. This CDR3 has 12 amino acids. Germline values: CDR1 MDHEN, CDR2 SYDVKM. In DNA form, the CDR3 reads TGTGCCAGCATCACAGGGGACTATGGCTACACCTTC. This gives the protein CASITGDYGYTF.

This chain connects TRBV13 to TRBJ2-1; 9 bases map to TRBD2. This CDR3 spans 19 amino acids. V gave up 5 bases and J gave up 0 bases; unmatched junction bases: 14. Germline assignment: CDR1 PRHDT and CDR2 FYEKMQ (reference sequence). CDR3 sequence: CASSPPQRGAVISYNEQFF. CDR3 in DNA: TGTGCCAGCAGCCCCCCCCAGCGGGGGGCGGTAATCTCCTACAATGAGCAGTTCTTC.

This clone was picked up a small number of times. The chain combines TRBV5-1 with TRBJ2-5, with TRBD1 matching 7 bases. The germline V gene encodes CDR1 SGHRS and CDR2 YFSETQ. The V and J ends lost 4 bases and 10 bases, in that order; junction bases with no gene match: 13. This CDR3 is 14 amino acids long. The CDR3 bases are TGCGCCAGCAGCATAACACAGGGGATAAGAGACCAGTACTTC. This encodes CASSITQGIRDQYF.

The chain recombines TRBV5-1 with TRBJ1-2, with no clear D. The CDR3 has 15 residues. The V end was cut by 0 bases, the J end by 4 bases, with 13 bases between. The germline V gene encodes CDR1 SGHRS and CDR2 YFSETQ. The CDR3 coding sequence is TGCGCCAGCAGCTTGGGTAGAGGATCTGGCTATGGCTACACCTTC. Translating gives CASSLGRGSGYGYTF.

There are a few counts of this clone. The chain employs TRBV2 and TRBJ2-2, with 8 bases fitting TRBD1. With 5 bases clipped from V and 6 bases from J, the junction kept 8 bases outside the gene matches. The CDR3 runs to 15 residues. The germline gives CDR1 SNHLY, CDR2 FYNNEI. Written as DNA, the CDR3 is TGTGCCAGCAGTCCAAGGACAGGGATCGCCGGGGAGCTGTTTTTT. Amino acid sequence: CASSPRTGIAGELFF.

The J gene is TRBJ2-3, the V gene TRBV27, with D maybe TRBD2 (5 bases). Looked up from germline, CDR1 is MNHEY and CDR2 is SMNVEV (reference sequence). Trimming stripped 3 bases from V and 1 base from J, with 8 bases between. The CDR3 totals 14 residues. CDR3 DNA: TGTGCCAGCAGTTTTTTTAGCGGCACAGATACGCAGTATTTT. As protein: CASSFFSGTDTQYF.

The rearrangement joins TRBV4-3 to TRBJ2-2; 8 positions agree with TRBD2. There are 17 residues in the CDR3. Per the germline V gene, CDR1 is LGHNA and CDR2 is YSLEER. The ends lost 1 base at V and 3 bases at J; junction bases unmatched: 7. The CDR3 sequence: CASSQAVGAGDTGELFF. The DNA for the CDR3 is TGCGCCAGCAGCCAAGCCGTGGGAGCGGGGGACACCGGGGAGCTGTTTTTT.

A few counts support this clone. V gene TRBV29-1 combines with J gene TRBJ1-5; D uncertain. The length of the CDR3 is 13 residues. Between the trimmed V and J ends, which lost 3 bases and 5 bases, there was a span of 11 bases. Germline V lookup: CDR1 SQVTM, CDR2 ANQGSEA. As DNA, the CDR3 is TGCAGCGTTGAGGAGGGAAGGTATCAGCCCCAGCATTTT. This codes for CSVEEGRYQPQHF. Combining the CDR3 with reference TRBV29-1 and TRBJ1-5 gives the whole variable domain SAVISQKPSRDICQRGTSLTIQCQVDSQVTMMFWYRQQPGQSLTLIATANQGSEATYESGFVIDKFPISRPNLTFSTLTVSNMSPEDSSIYLCSVEEGRYQPQHFGDGTRLSIL.

A few counts support this clone. The V and J genes are TRBV5-1 and TRBJ1-5, with D perhaps TRBD1 (6 bases). Trimming cost V 5 bases and J 2 bases, with 14 bases left between them. This CDR3 is built from 15 residues. Germline V lookup: CDR1 SGHRS, CDR2 YFSETQ. CDR3 sequence: CASSPTGNGNQPQHF. CDR3 bases: TGCGCCAGCAGTCCAACAGGGAACGGCAATCAGCCCCAGCATTTT.

The rearrangement joins TRBV6-5 to TRBJ2-7, with 8 bases lining up with TRBD2. In germline, CDR1 is MNHEY, CDR2 SVGAGI. The CDR3 consists of 15 residues. J was trimmed by 2 bases and V by 0 bases; bases with no gene match: 3. In DNA form, the CDR3 reads TGTGCCAGCAGTTACTCTACCGGGGGGGCCTACGAGCAGTACTTC. Translated: CASSYSTGGAYEQYF.

This clone was seen more than once but under ten times. The chain joins TRBV5-4 to TRBJ2-7; 8 nucleotides align to TRBD2. Losses at the gene ends were 4 bases for V and 2 bases for J; bases not matched to a gene: 11. The germline CDR1 and CDR2 sequences are SGHNT and YYREEE (reference sequence). The CDR3 covers 16 residues. The DNA for the CDR3 is TGTGCCAGCAGCGCCGGACTAGCACGAGGCCCCTACGAGCAGTACTTC. Residues: CASSAGLARGPYEQYF.

This clone was picked up a small number of times. The chain is built from TRBV21-1 and TRBJ2-3; no DNA check was done on the table's D call, TRBD1. TRBV21-1 is designated a pseudogene. The CDR3 runs 19 residues. CDR3 in DNA: TGTGCCAGCAGCAAAGCCTCTATTCGAGGTGGGGCATTCACAGATACGCAGTATTTT. It yields the protein CASSKASIRGGAFTDTQYF.